What follows is one T cell receptor (beta chain) and its context. The antigen remains undetermined. The CDR3 consists of 13 residues. V gave up 2 bases and J gave up 8 bases; unmatched junction bases: 4. Looked up from germline, CDR1 is MGHDK and CDR2 is SYGVNS. These data come from a study of Ad26.COV2.S vaccination and SARS-CoV-2 variants. Sequencing used immunoSEQ multiplex PCR; TCRdb keeps in-frame clones, though not all of them. Seen here are about 350,000 clones, approximately 84% observed once, and the top ten hold about 3.3%. The study, taken as a whole, reports: Reports say spike-specific CD8+ and CD4+ T cell responses covered substantial breadth after vaccination.

Documented treatment: some 20 received Ad26.COV2.S at low or high dose, single or two shots; about 5 received placebo; per-sample allocation not given. After the first vaccine or placebo injection, samples were drawn on day 63. Immunization relied on an Ad26 vector, which expressed Wuhan-strain SARS-CoV-2 spike. The sample here was peripheral blood, taken in a trial of Ad26.COV2.S vaccine versus placebo. This clonotype was sampled from a person aged 18-65 years who received the Ad26.COV2.S COVID-19 vaccine or a placebo. This rearrangement joins TRBV25-1 to TRBJ1-2; TRBD1 agrees at 8 bases. CDR3 coding DNA: TGTGCCAGCAGTGAACAGGGGGCTTGGGGCTACACCTTC. Translated, it gives CASSEQGAWGYTF.